The 12 T cell receptor beta chains given below trace back to one sample, sequenced in a study of blood T cell repertoires in COVID-19. The assay was immunoSEQ multiplex PCR, and TCRdb's table has in-frame clones only and misses some. The repertoire holds approximately 140,000 clones, with about nine tenths as singletons. The sequenced material came from peripheral blood. Source of these receptors: a man aged 45-65 years with active or convalescent COVID-19.

The V and J genes are TRBV4-2 and TRBJ1-5, with TRBD1 matching 9 bases. Germline assignment: CDR1 LGHNA and CDR2 YNFKEQ. This CDR3 has 17 amino acids. Trimming cost V 3 bases and J 7 bases; bases outside gene matches: 13. The CDR3 spells CASSHHRGREAEQPQHF. For the CDR3, the DNA is TGTGCCAGCAGCCATCACAGGGGGCGCGAGGCAGAACAGCCCCAGCATTTT.

The chain is built from TRBV2 and TRBJ1-5; 7 positions match TRBD1. CDR1 is SNHLY and CDR2 is FYNNEI in the germline V gene. Trimming took 6 bases from V and 6 from J; bases not matched to a gene: 5. CDR3 length: 13 amino acids. In DNA form, the CDR3 reads TGTGCCAGCAGCACAGGGGAAAGTCAGCCCCAGCATTTT. Translation gives CASSTGESQPQHF.

The chain recombines TRBV28 with TRBJ1-3; TRBD1 agrees at 9 bases. The CDR3 covers 14 residues. Trimming took 5 bases from V and 6 from J; bases not matched to a gene: 5. From germline, CDR1 is MDHEN and CDR2 SYDVKM. The CDR3 here is CASSVTGGKNTIYF. In DNA, the CDR3 is TGTGCCAGCAGTGTGACAGGGGGTAAAAACACCATATATTTT. The full variable domain, with the rest looked up from reference TRBV28 and TRBJ1-3, is DVKVTQSSRYLVKRTGEKVFLECVQDMDHENMFWYRQDPGLGLRLIYFSYDVKMKEKGDIPEGYSVSREKKERFSLILESASTNQTSMYLCASSVTGGKNTIYFGEGSWLTVV.

V and J are TRBV6-5 and TRBJ1-5, with D possibly being TRBD1 (6 bases). This CDR3 contains 15 residues. The germline CDR1 and CDR2 sequences are MNHEY and SVGAGI. V dropped 0 bases and J dropped 4 bases, with 10 bases sitting between them. Here the CDR3 reads CASSYSWQGNQPQHF. The CDR3 DNA sequence: TGTGCCAGCAGTTACTCGTGGCAGGGGAATCAGCCCCAGCATTTT.

This chain links TRBV18 with TRBJ2-5; maybe TRBD1 (5 bases). V dropped 6 bases and J dropped 1 base, with 12 bases sitting between them. The germline CDR1 and CDR2 sequences are KGHSH and LQKENI. This CDR3 region has 14 residues. The CDR3 DNA follows: TGTGCCAGCTCCCTAGGACACCTCCAAGAGACCCAGTACTTC. Translation gives CASSLGHLQETQYF. The whole variable domain, remainder taken from reference TRBV18 and TRBJ2-5, is NAGVMQNPRHLVRRRGQEARLRCSPMKGHSHVYWYRQLPEEGLKFMVYLQKENIIDESGMPKERFSAEFPKEGPSILRIQQVVRGDSAAYFCASSLGHLQETQYFGPGTRLLVL.

The chain combines TRBV5-1 with TRBJ2-5; possibly TRBD1 for D (6 bases). The CDR3 sequence is 13 residues long. The germline gives CDR1 SGHRS, CDR2 YFSETQ. V was cut by 5 bases and J by 1 base, with 9 bases left in between. CDR3: CASRGTFQETQYF. CDR3 bases: TGCGCCAGCAGAGGGACATTCCAAGAGACCCAGTACTTC.

The V gene is TRBV7-9, the J gene TRBJ1-3; 10 nucleotides match TRBD1. V gave up 0 bases and J gave up 0 bases; unmatched junction bases: 5. The V gene's germline CDR1 is SEHNR and CDR2 FQNEAQ (reference sequence). This CDR3 spans 18 amino acids. The CDR3 DNA follows: TGTGCCAGCAGCTTAGCCGGGACAGGGGTCCGCTCTGGAAACACCATATATTTT. Its protein is CASSLAGTGVRSGNTIYF.

The rearrangement joins TRBV30 to TRBJ1-3, with D possibly TRBD1 on 6 matching bases. With 3 bases removed from V and 0 bases from J, the gap between germline ends came to 12 bases. This CDR3 spans 15 amino acids. Germline V gives CDR1 GTSNPN, CDR2 SVGIG (reference sequence). CDR3 in amino acids: CAWSLEDSSGNTIYF. In DNA form, the CDR3 reads TGTGCCTGGAGCTTGGAGGACAGCTCTGGAAACACCATATATTTT.

The chain joins TRBV11-2 to TRBJ2-7; D ambiguous. Trimming pared 6 bases from V and 4 bases from J, leaving 10 bases between. This CDR3 is built from 12 residues. Germline CDR1 and CDR2: SGHAT and FQNNGV. The DNA for the CDR3 is TGTGCCAGCAGAAAGACCGGGTACGAGCAGTACTTC. Residues: CASRKTGYEQYF.

The chain links TRBV28 to TRBJ1-4, with D maybe TRBD1 (6 bases). CDR1 MDHEN and CDR2 SYDVKM come from the germline V gene. This CDR3 region has 16 residues. With 5 bases removed from V and 3 bases from J, the gap between germline ends came to 16 bases. The CDR3 loop is CASSPRGPGANEKLFF. CDR3 DNA sequence: TGTGCCAGCAGTCCCAGGGGCCCTGGGGCTAATGAAAAACTGTTTTTT.

This sequence joins TRBV6-5 and TRBJ2-1; 12 bases map to TRBD2. V dropped 6 bases and J dropped 4; count of bases not matched to a gene: 4. This CDR3 spans 15 amino acids. The germline gives CDR1 MNHEY, CDR2 SVGAGI. The CDR3 loop reads CASRSGTSGYNEQFF. The CDR3 DNA sequence: TGTGCCAGCAGATCCGGGACTAGCGGGTACAATGAGCAGTTCTTC.

The chain carries TRBV12-3 or TRBV12-4 and TRBJ2-1; tentatively, D is TRBD2 (6 bases). Trimming pared 3 bases from V and 16 bases from J, leaving 19 bases between. CDR3 length: 13 residues. The CDR3 DNA reads as TGTGCCAGCAGTTTTGAACTCCTAGCGAAGGGTTTCTTC. This gives the protein CASSFELLAKGFF.